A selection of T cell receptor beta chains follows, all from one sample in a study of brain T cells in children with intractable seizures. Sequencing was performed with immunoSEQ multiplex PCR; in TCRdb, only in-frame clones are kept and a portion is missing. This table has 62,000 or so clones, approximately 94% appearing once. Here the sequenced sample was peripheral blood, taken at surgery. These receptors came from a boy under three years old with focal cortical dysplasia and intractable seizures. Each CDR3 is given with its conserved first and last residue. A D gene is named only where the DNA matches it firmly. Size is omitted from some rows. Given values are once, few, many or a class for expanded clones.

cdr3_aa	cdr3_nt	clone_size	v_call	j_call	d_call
CASTRSGTVNTEAFF	TGTGCCAGCACCCGCTCGGGGACGGTGAACACTGAAGCTTTCTTT	.	TRBV27	TRBJ1-1	.
CASSQDRSYSGGRSYNEQFF	TGTGCCAGCAGCCAAGATCGGTCTTATAGCGGGGGCCGTTCCTACAATGAGCAGTTCTTC	.	TRBV3-1/TRBV3-2	TRBJ2-1	TRBD2
CASRGGVTYEQYF	TGTGCCAGTCGCGGGGGAGTTACCTACGAGCAGTACTTC	.	TRBV6-5	TRBJ2-7	TRBD2
CASSQLRQVSYNEQFF	TGTGCCAGCAGCCAATTACGACAGGTTTCCTACAATGAGCAGTTCTTC	.	TRBV4-2	TRBJ2-1	.
CASSQMVGQETQYF	TGCGCCAGCAGCCAGATGGTGGGGCAGGAGACCCAGTACTTC	once	TRBV4-3	TRBJ2-5	.
CASSLGGTQYF	TGTGCCAGCAGCTTAGGCGGGACCCAGTACTTC	.	TRBV7-8	TRBJ2-5	.
CASSQVRTYLLNEQYF	TGCGCCAGCAGCCAAGTCCGTACTTACCTCCTCAACGAGCAGTACTTC	.	TRBV4-3	TRBJ2-7	.
CASCKGLAGPNSNTGELFF	TGTGCCAGCTGTAAGGGACTAGCGGGACCCAATTCGAACACCGGGGAGCTGTTTTTT	.	TRBV4-2	TRBJ2-2	TRBD2
CASSFLGVFTKEEKLFF	TGTGCCAGCAGCTTCCTCGGGGTGTTTACGAAGGAGGAAAAACTGTTTTTT	.	TRBV7-3	TRBJ1-4	.
CASSLVAGGREQYF	TGTGCCAGCAGCTTAGTAGCGGGAGGCAGGGAGCAGTACTTC	.	TRBV7-2	TRBJ2-7	TRBD2
CASASDVAGELFF	TGTGCCAGCGCTTCGGACGTAGCCGGGGAGCTGTTTTTT	.	TRBV2	TRBJ2-2	.
CASSLFLAGDWADTQYF	TGTGCCAGCAGCTTGTTTCTAGCGGGAGATTGGGCAGATACGCAGTATTTT	once	TRBV5-5	TRBJ2-3	TRBD2
CASSLTVLQVNTEAFF	TGTGCCAGTAGTCTTACCGTCCTACAGGTAAACACTGAAGCTTTCTTT	.	TRBV19	TRBJ1-1	.
CASSESFGTSGNEQYF	TGCGCCAGCAGTGAGTCCTTCGGGACTAGCGGGAACGAGCAGTACTTC	.	TRBV10-2	TRBJ2-7	TRBD2
CASSLQIYTRYNEQFF	TGTGCCAGTAGTCTTCAAATCTACACTCGCTACAATGAGCAGTTCTTC	.	TRBV19	TRBJ2-1	.
CASSLGTGVEAFF	TGTGCCAGCAGCTTGGGGACAGGGGTTGAAGCTTTCTTT	.	TRBV5-4	TRBJ1-1	TRBD1
CASSDGPQSFNEQFF	TGTGCCAGCAGTGACGGGCCTCAGTCGTTCAATGAGCAGTTCTTC	.	TRBV6-4	TRBJ2-1	.
CASSGWVTANTEAFF	TGTGCCAGCAGCGGGTGGGTGACAGCGAACACTGAAGCTTTCTTT	.	TRBV7-9	TRBJ1-1	.
CASKAPGGRYEQYF	TGTGCCAGTAAAGCGCCAGGGGGAAGGTACGAGCAGTACTTC	.	TRBV27	TRBJ2-7	TRBD1
CASSFSSYTPYEQYF	TGTGCCAGCAGTTTTTCGTCCTACACCCCCTACGAGCAGTACTTC	.	TRBV27	TRBJ2-7	.
CASSQDKGPKNIQYF	TGTGCCAGCAGCCAAGATAAAGGTCCCAAAAACATTCAGTACTTC	.	TRBV14	TRBJ2-4	.
CASSSPRGDHYGYTF	TGTGCCAGCAGTTCCCCCCGGGGCGATCACTATGGCTACACCTTC	.	TRBV28	TRBJ1-2	.
CASSLDKGTAVIGYTF	TGTGCCAGTAGCCTTGATAAGGGGACCGCGGTCATAGGCTACACCTTC	.	TRBV19	TRBJ1-2	.
CAISVGTQLASTDTQYF	TGTGCCATCAGTGTGGGGACCCAACTTGCTAGCACAGATACGCAGTATTTT	once	TRBV10-3	TRBJ2-3	.
CASSDPNTDTQYF	TGTGCCAGCAGTGATCCAAATACAGATACGCAGTATTTT	once	TRBV6-1	TRBJ2-3	.
CASSLRAGRGTDTQYF	TGTGCCAGCAGCCTGAGGGCCGGACGAGGCACAGATACGCAGTATTTT	.	TRBV7-6	TRBJ2-3	.
CASSLVEYSSYNEQFF	TGTGCCAGTAGCCTCGTTGAGTATAGCTCCTACAATGAGCAGTTCTTC	.	TRBV19	TRBJ2-1	.
CASSPLASGVSYNEQFF	TGTGCCAGCAGCCCCCTGGCTAGCGGGGTCTCCTACAATGAGCAGTTCTTC	.	TRBV6-2/TRBV6-3	TRBJ2-1	TRBD2
CASSPTTPLYNEQFF	TGCGCCAGCAGCCCAACGACTCCACTCTACAATGAGCAGTTCTTC	.	TRBV4-1	TRBJ2-1	.
CASSVGTAVGAYEQYF	TGTGCCAGCAGCGTCGGGACAGCGGTTGGGGCCTACGAGCAGTACTTC	.	TRBV7-6	TRBJ2-7	TRBD1
CASSLAWDNTDTQYF	TGTGCCAGCAGCTTAGCCTGGGACAACACAGATACGCAGTATTTT	.	TRBV7-6	TRBJ2-3	.
CASSPLGGPYEQYF	TGTGCCAGCAGCCCTTTGGGGGGACCCTACGAGCAGTACTTC	.	TRBV27	TRBJ2-7	.
CASSLPGAAGNTIYF	TGTGCCAGCAGCCTCCCCGGGGCGGCGGGAAACACCATATATTTT	.	TRBV3-1/TRBV3-2	TRBJ1-3	.
CASSFGRLAGIETQYF	TGTGCCAGCAGCTTTGGCAGACTAGCGGGAATCGAGACCCAGTACTTC	.	TRBV5-8	TRBJ2-5	TRBD2
CASRRSGTDTQYF	TGTGCCAGCAGACGATCGGGCACAGATACGCAGTATTTT	.	TRBV27	TRBJ2-3	.
CASSYTAGTIYEQYF	TGTGCCAGCAGTTACACAGCGGGAACAATCTACGAGCAGTACTTC	.	TRBV6-5	TRBJ2-7	TRBD2
CASSPLAGGGTGELFF	TGTGCCAGCAGTCCTTTAGCGGGAGGGGGGACCGGGGAGCTGTTTTTT	.	TRBV28	TRBJ2-2	TRBD2
CASRSDYTYEQYF	TGTGCCAGCAGGTCGGACTATACTTACGAGCAGTACTTC	once	TRBV12-3/TRBV12-4	TRBJ2-7	.
CASSSRESKPGRYF	TGTGCCAGCAGTTCAAGGGAGTCCAAACCCGGGAGGTATTTT	.	TRBV28	TRBJ2-3	.
CASSIGAVETDTQYF	TGTGCCAGTAGTATAGGGGCCGTCGAAACAGATACGCAGTATTTT	once	TRBV19	TRBJ2-3	.
CASSTEAKNIQYF	TGTGCCAGCAGTACAGAAGCCAAAAACATTCAGTACTTC	.	TRBV2	TRBJ2-4	.
CASSQEGGYGYTF	TGTGCCAGCAGCCAAGAAGGTGGATATGGCTACACCTTC	.	TRBV4-2	TRBJ1-2	.
CASSLERVVTEAFF	TGTGCCAGCAGCTTAGAAAGGGTGGTGACTGAAGCTTTCTTT	.	TRBV13	TRBJ1-1	.
CASSFGTGGADTQYF	TGTGCCAGCAGCTTCGGGACAGGAGGGGCAGATACGCAGTATTTT	.	TRBV7-9	TRBJ2-3	TRBD1
CASSWGQPNTEAFF	TGCGCCAGCAGCTGGGGACAACCGAACACTGAAGCTTTCTTT	.	TRBV5-1	TRBJ1-1	.
CASSAVQGAPNTGELFF	TGTGCCAGCAGTGCTGTTCAGGGGGCTCCGAACACCGGGGAGCTGTTTTTT	.	TRBV25-1	TRBJ2-2	TRBD1
CASSSLLNPNPRSGGYTF	TGTGCCAGCAGCTCATTGCTAAACCCTAATCCTCGTTCCGGGGGCTACACCTTC	.	TRBV11-2	TRBJ1-2	.
CASSGVVVANYGYTF	TGTGCCAGCAGCGGTGTGGTGGTCGCTAACTATGGCTACACCTTC	once	TRBV7-9	TRBJ1-2	.
CASSPSVNVGYTF	TGTGCCAGCAGCCCGTCTGTTAACGTGGGCTACACCTTC	.	TRBV5-4	TRBJ1-2	.
CATSDLRNEQYF	TGTGCCACCAGTGATTTAAGGAACGAGCAGTACTTC	.	TRBV24-1	TRBJ2-7	.